This is a list of T cell receptor beta chains from one sample in a study of Ad26.COV2.S vaccination and SARS-CoV-2 variants. TCRdb's copy holds only in-frame clones and misses some; the assay was immunoSEQ multiplex PCR. The sample shows about 680,000 clones, roughly 90% of them seen only once. The material was peripheral blood, obtained in a trial of Ad26.COV2.S vaccine versus placebo. All receptors come from a person aged 18-60 years who received the Ad26.COV2.S COVID-19 vaccine or a placebo. The CDR3 runs from the conserved cysteine through the conserved F or W. Each record gives: J gene, clone size, V gene, D gene, CDR3 length, CDR3 protein, CDR3 DNA. A D gene is named only where the DNA matches it firmly. The size of a clone is reported for some rows only, either as once, few or many, or as a class for expanded clones.

TRBJ1-1,few,TRBV19,TRBD1,14,CASSTTGGNTEAFF,TGTGCCAGTAGTACGACAGGGGGGAACACTGAAGCTTTCTTT
TRBJ2-4,-,TRBV19,-,14,CASRSELAKNIQYF,TGTGCCAGTAGGTCCGAGCTAGCCAAAAACATTCAGTACTTC
TRBJ2-7,-,TRBV5-1,-,15,CASSGGDRSSYEQYF,TGCGCCAGCAGTGGGGGGGACAGGTCCTCCTACGAGCAGTACTTC
TRBJ1-5,-,TRBV6-2/TRBV6-3,-,11,CASSYGSAQHF,TGTGCCAGCAGTTACGGATCGGCCCAGCATTTT
TRBJ2-5,-,TRBV5-1,TRBD2,19,CASSSTGLAGGTAQETQYF,TGCGCCAGCAGCTCGACGGGACTAGCGGGAGGGACCGCCCAAGAGACCCAGTACTTC
TRBJ2-6,-,TRBV27,-,16,CASTPWGVSGANVLTF,TGTGCCAGCACACCGTGGGGGGTCTCTGGGGCCAACGTCCTGACTTTC
TRBJ2-2,-,TRBV19,TRBD2,15,CASSITTSGGGELFF,TGTGCCAGTAGTATAACGACTAGCGGGGGCGGGGAGCTGTTTTTT
TRBJ1-3,-,TRBV7-9,-,12,CASSPAGNTIYF,TGTGCCAGCAGCCCAGCCGGAAACACCATATATTTT
TRBJ2-4,-,TRBV18,TRBD2,16,CASSPGSGGLLNIQYF,TGTGCCAGCTCACCTGGGAGCGGGGGACTATTAAACATTCAGTACTTC
TRBJ1-4,-,TRBV5-4,-,16,CASSLEPGLTNEKLFF,TGTGCCAGCAGCTTGGAACCGGGGCTAACTAATGAAAAACTGTTTTTT
TRBJ2-6,once,TRBV5-1,-,15,CASSLGGSGANVLTF,TGCGCCAGCAGCTTGGGGGGCTCTGGGGCCAACGTCCTGACTTTC
TRBJ1-1,-,TRBV5-1,-,15,CASSLEMSLNTEAFF,TGCGCCAGCAGCTTGGAGATGTCCTTGAACACTGAAGCTTTCTTT
TRBJ2-7,-,TRBV30,TRBD2,16,CAWSVPAGVGSYEQYF,TGTGCCTGGAGTGTACCCGCGGGGGTAGGGTCCTACGAGCAGTACTTC
TRBJ1-2,-,TRBV5-1,-,12,CASSFGSYGYTF,TGCGCCAGCAGCTTTGGGTCCTATGGCTACACCTTC
TRBJ1-2,-,TRBV7-2,-,13,CASSLSPEPDYTF,TGTGCCAGCAGCTTGTCCCCAGAACCCGATTACACCTTC
TRBJ1-5,-,TRBV18,TRBD1,15,CASSPLAGQNQPQHF,TGTGCCAGCTCACCATTGGCGGGACAGAATCAGCCCCAGCATTTT
TRBJ1-1,-,TRBV3-1/TRBV3-2,TRBD1,17,CASSPGTGGYVNTEAFF,TGTGCCAGCAGCCCCGGGACAGGGGGATACGTGAACACTGAAGCTTTCTTT
TRBJ2-7,-,TRBV7-2,TRBD2,16,CASSLAGPSGAYEQYF,TGTGCCAGCAGCTTAGCCGGGCCTAGCGGGGCGTACGAGCAGTACTTC
TRBJ1-3,-,TRBV6-5,TRBD1,16,CASSYSTGVTGNTIYF,TGTGCCAGCAGTTACTCGACAGGGGTTACTGGAAACACCATATATTTT
TRBJ1-2,-,TRBV30,TRBD1,14,CAWRNPGGSWGYTF,TGTGCCTGGAGGAATCCAGGGGGCTCATGGGGCTACACCTTC
TRBJ1-6,-,TRBV6-6,-,16,CASSLGGGRNSSPLHF,TGTGCCAGCAGCCTCGGGGGGGGCCGTAATAGCTCACCCCTCCACTTT
TRBJ2-1,-,TRBV29-1,-,16,CSVVGVDGSSYNEQFF,TGCAGCGTTGTAGGGGTGGACGGGAGCTCCTACAATGAGCAGTTCTTC
TRBJ2-7,-,TRBV12-3/TRBV12-4,-,11,CASSFDTKQYF,TGTGCCAGCAGTTTCGACACAAAGCAGTACTTC
TRBJ1-2,-,TRBV10-3,TRBD1,15,CAIQGTGIYGFGYTF,TGTGCCATCCAAGGGACAGGAATTTATGGCTTCGGCTACACCTTC
TRBJ1-2,-,TRBV7-9,-,14,CASSLEGRGYGYTF,TGTGCCAGCAGCTTAGAGGGCAGGGGCTATGGCTACACCTTC
TRBJ2-7,-,TRBV7-9,TRBD2,14,CASSLGGGSYEQYF,TGTGCCAGCAGCTTAGGTGGCGGGAGCTACGAGCAGTACTTC
TRBJ1-5,-,TRBV19,-,16,CASRFGGSDSNQPQHF,TGTGCCAGTAGATTCGGGGGGTCAGATAGCAATCAGCCCCAGCATTTT
TRBJ2-2,-,TRBV6-8,TRBD2,14,CASIQGLAGRRLFF,TGTGCCAGCATCCAAGGACTAGCGGGACGGCGGCTGTTTTTT
TRBJ2-1,-,TRBV27,-,14,CASRKESSYNEQFF,TGTGCCAGCAGAAAGGAGAGCTCCTACAATGAGCAGTTCTTC
TRBJ2-3,-,TRBV7-2,-,13,CASKAGGTDTQYF,TGTGCCAGCAAAGCCGGAGGCACAGATACGCAGTATTTT
TRBJ2-1,-,TRBV11-2,-,14,CASSLVGRDNEQFF,TGTGCCAGCAGCTTAGTAGGCAGGGACAATGAGCAGTTCTTC
TRBJ1-5,-,TRBV21-1,-,17,CASSKVRTGESNQPQHF,TGTGCCAGCAGCAAAGTAAGGACAGGGGAAAGCAATCAGCCCCAGCATTTT
TRBJ1-3,-,TRBV9,-,12,CASSVAGNTIYF,TGTGCCAGCAGCGTAGCGGGAAACACCATATATTTT
TRBJ2-7,-,TRBV6-5,-,15,CASSYGTTSSYEQYF,TGTGCCAGCAGTTACGGAACAACTAGCAGCTACGAGCAGTACTTC
TRBJ2-1,few,TRBV3-1/TRBV3-2,TRBD2,17,CASSQEVAGTIRNEQFF,TGTGCCAGCAGCCAAGAAGTAGCGGGGACGATTAGAAATGAGCAGTTCTTC
TRBJ2-2,once,TRBV7-2,-,15,CASSPRQVNTGELFF,TGTGCCAGCAGCCCCCGACAGGTGAACACCGGGGAGCTGTTTTTT
TRBJ2-7,-,TRBV6-5,TRBD1,15,CASSYGSGGSYEQYF,TGTGCCAGCAGTTACGGTTCAGGGGGCTCATACGAGCAGTACTTC
TRBJ2-2,-,TRBV15,-,16,CATSRPGTELTGELFF,TGTGCCACCAGCAGACCCGGGACGGAGCTCACCGGGGAGCTGTTTTTT
TRBJ2-7,-,TRBV7-9,TRBD1,16,CASSLGGTGGTYEQYF,TGTGCCAGCAGCTTAGGGGGGACAGGGGGTACCTACGAGCAGTACTTC
TRBJ2-1,-,TRBV4-2,TRBD2,16,CASSQVGTSAHNEQFF,TGTGCCAGCAGCCAAGTGGGGACTAGCGCCCACAATGAGCAGTTCTTC
TRBJ1-4,-,TRBV5-1,-,13,CASSLWTQEKLFF,TGCGCCAGCAGCTTGTGGACTCAAGAAAAACTGTTTTTT
TRBJ2-1,-,TRBV13,TRBD2,15,CASSSLAGAFNEQFF,TGTGCCAGCAGCTCCTTAGCGGGGGCATTCAATGAGCAGTTCTTC
TRBJ1-5,-,TRBV3-1/TRBV3-2,-,13,CASSQGQFQPQHF,TGTGCCAGCAGCCAAGGGCAGTTTCAGCCCCAGCATTTT
TRBJ2-7,-,TRBV3-1/TRBV3-2,-,13,CASSQKEGSEQYF,TGTGCCAGCAGCCAAAAAGAGGGATCCGAGCAGTACTTC
TRBJ2-5,-,TRBV24-1,-,13,CATSGAATETQYF,TGTGCCACCAGTGGGGCGGCGACAGAGACCCAGTACTTC
TRBJ2-7,-,TRBV6-6,-,13,CASSYQENYEQYF,TGTGCCAGCAGTTACCAAGAAAACTACGAGCAGTACTTC
TRBJ2-1,few,TRBV27,-,14,CASSLSLLANEQFF,TGTGCCAGCAGTTTATCGCTGTTGGCGAATGAGCAGTTCTTC
TRBJ2-2,-,TRBV7-9,TRBD1,15,CASSLGTVATGELFF,TGTGCCAGCAGCCTAGGGACAGTGGCAACCGGGGAGCTGTTTTTT
TRBJ2-7,-,TRBV9,TRBD2,15,CASSVGASGVYEQYF,TGTGCCAGCAGCGTAGGGGCTAGCGGGGTCTACGAGCAGTACTTC
TRBJ1-3,-,TRBV13,-,15,CASSIGTRAGNTIYF,TGTGCCAGCAGCATAGGGACAAGGGCTGGAAACACCATATATTTT